This entry is about one TCR beta chain. This entry comes from a study of blood T cell repertoires in COVID-19. Trimming took 3 bases from V and 4 from J; bases not matched to a gene: 8. This CDR3 has 16 residues. CDR1 is SGDLS and CDR2 is YYNGEE in the germline V gene. TCRdb's table, derived via immunoSEQ multiplex PCR, lists solely in-frame clones and lacks some. The sample yields approximately 150,000 clones, roughly 88% seen once. This TCR derives from a woman aged 50 to 60 with acute or convalescent COVID-19. This chain uses TRBV9 with TRBJ1-1; TRBD1 matches 11 bases. Sequencing used peripheral blood. The CDR3 spells CASSATPGTGGTEAFF. The CDR3 DNA follows: TGTGCCAGCAGCGCCACGCCCGGGACAGGGGGCACTGAAGCTTTCTTT.